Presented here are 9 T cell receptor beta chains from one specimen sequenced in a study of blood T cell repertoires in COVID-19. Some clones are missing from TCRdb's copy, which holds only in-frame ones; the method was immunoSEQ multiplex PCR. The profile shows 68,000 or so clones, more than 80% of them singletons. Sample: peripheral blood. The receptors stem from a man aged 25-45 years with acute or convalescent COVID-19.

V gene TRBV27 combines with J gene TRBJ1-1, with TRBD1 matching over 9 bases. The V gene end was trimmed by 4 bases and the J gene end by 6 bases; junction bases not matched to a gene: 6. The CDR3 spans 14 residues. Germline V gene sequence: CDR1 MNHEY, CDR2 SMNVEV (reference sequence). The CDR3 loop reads CASSSGQGVPEAFF. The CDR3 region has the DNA TGTGCCAGCAGTTCGGGACAGGGAGTCCCTGAAGCTTTCTTT.

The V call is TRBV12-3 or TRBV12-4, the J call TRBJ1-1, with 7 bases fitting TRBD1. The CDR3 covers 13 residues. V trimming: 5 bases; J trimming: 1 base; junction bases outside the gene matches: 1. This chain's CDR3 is CASSGTANTEAFF. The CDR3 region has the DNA TGTGCCAGCAGTGGGACAGCGAACACTGAAGCTTTCTTT.

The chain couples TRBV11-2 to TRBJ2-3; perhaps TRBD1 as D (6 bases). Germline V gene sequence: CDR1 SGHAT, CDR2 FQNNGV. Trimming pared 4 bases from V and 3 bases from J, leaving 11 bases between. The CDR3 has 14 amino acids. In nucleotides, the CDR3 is TGTGCCAGCAGCTCTCGACAGGCAACAGATACGCAGTATTTT. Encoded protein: CASSSRQATDTQYF. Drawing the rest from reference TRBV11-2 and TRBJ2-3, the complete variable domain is EAGVAQSPRYKIIEKRQSVAFWCNPISGHATLYWYQQILGQGPKLLIQFQNNGVVDDSQLPKDRFSAERLKGVDSTLKIQPAKLEDSAVYLCASSSRQATDTQYFGPGTRLTVL.

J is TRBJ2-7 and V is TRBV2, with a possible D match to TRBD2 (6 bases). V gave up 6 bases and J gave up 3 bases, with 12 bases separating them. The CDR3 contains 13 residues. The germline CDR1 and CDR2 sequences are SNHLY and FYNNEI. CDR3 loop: CASSRDSVYEQYF. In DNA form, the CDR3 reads TGTGCCAGCAGCCGGGACTCAGTCTACGAGCAGTACTTC.

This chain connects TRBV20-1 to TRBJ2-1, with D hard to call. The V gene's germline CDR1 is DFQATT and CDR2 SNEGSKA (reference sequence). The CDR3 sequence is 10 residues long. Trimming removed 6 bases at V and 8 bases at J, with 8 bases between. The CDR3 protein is CSANDYEQFF. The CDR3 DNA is TGCAGTGCGAACGACTATGAGCAGTTCTTC.

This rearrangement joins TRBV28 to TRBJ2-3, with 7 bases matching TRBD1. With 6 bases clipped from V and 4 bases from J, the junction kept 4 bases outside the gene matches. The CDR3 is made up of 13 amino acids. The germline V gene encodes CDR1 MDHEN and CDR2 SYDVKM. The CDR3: CASSDRVPDTQYF. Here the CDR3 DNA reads TGTGCCAGCAGCGACAGGGTGCCAGATACGCAGTATTTT.

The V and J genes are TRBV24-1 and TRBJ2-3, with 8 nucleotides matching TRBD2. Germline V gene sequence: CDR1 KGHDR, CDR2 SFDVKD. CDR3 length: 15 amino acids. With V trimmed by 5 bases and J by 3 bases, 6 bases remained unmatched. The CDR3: CATSGGRSGTDTQYF. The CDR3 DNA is TGTGCCACCAGTGGCGGGAGGTCTGGGACAGATACGCAGTATTTT.

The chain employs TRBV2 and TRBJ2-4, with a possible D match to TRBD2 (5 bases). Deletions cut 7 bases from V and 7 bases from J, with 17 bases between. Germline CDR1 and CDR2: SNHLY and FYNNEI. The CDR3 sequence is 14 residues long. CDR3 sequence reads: CASNVAGRRNIQYF. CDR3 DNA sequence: TGTGCCAGCAACGTGGCAGGCAGGAGGAACATTCAGTACTTC.

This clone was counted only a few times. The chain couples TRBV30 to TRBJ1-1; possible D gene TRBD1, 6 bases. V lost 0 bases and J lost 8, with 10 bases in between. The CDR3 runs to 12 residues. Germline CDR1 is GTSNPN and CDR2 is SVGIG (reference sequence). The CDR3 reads CAWSVSTGEAFF. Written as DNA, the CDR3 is TGTGCCTGGAGTGTCTCGACAGGAGAAGCTTTCTTT.